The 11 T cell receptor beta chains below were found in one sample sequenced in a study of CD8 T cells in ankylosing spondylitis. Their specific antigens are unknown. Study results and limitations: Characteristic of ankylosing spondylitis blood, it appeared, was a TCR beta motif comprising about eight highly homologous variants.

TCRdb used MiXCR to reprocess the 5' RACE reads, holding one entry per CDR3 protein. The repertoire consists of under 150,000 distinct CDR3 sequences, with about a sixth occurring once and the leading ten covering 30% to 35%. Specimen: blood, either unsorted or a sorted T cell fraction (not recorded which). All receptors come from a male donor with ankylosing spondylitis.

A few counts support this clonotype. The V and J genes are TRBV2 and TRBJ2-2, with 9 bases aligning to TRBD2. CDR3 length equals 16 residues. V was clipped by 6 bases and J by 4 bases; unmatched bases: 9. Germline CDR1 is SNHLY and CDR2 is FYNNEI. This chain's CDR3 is CASRGPRTSATGELFF. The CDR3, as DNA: TGTGCCAGCAGAGGACCCCGGACTAGCGCCACCGGGGAGCTGTTTTTT.

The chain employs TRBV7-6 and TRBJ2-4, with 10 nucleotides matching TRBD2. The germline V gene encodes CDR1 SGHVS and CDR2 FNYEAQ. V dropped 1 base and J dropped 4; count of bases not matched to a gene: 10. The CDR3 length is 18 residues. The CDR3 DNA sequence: TGTGCCAGCAGCTTAGGCAGGCCCGGGACTAGCGCGAAAAACATTCAGTACTTC. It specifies CASSLGRPGTSAKNIQYF.

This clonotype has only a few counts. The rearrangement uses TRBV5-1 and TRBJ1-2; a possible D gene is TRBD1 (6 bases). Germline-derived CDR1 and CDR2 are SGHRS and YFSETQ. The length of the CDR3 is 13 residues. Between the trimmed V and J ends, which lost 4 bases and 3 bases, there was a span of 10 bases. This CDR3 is CASSIQGDYGYTF. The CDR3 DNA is TGCGCCAGCAGCATACAGGGAGACTATGGCTACACCTTC.

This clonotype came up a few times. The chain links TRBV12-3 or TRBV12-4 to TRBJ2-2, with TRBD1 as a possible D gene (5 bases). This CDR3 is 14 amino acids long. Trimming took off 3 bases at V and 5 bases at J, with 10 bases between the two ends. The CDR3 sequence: CASSLAGRTGELFF. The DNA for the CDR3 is TGTGCCAGCAGTTTGGCAGGGCGAACCGGGGAGCTGTTTTTT.

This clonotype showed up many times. The CDR3 nucleotides are TGTGCCAGCAGTAATGGTGGAAACTACAATCAGCCCCAGCATTTT. Residues: CASSNGGNYNQPQHF. The chain couples TRBV27 to TRBJ1-5; D is undetermined. Trimming left V 5 bases short and J 3 bases short, with 14 bases between. The CDR3 has 15 amino acids. CDR1 and CDR2 (germline): MNHEY, SMNVEV (reference sequence).

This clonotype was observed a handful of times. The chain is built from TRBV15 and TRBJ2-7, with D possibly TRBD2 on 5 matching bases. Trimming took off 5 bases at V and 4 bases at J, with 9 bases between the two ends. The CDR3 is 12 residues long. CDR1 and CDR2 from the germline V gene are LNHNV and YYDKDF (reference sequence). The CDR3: CATSGSGYEQYF. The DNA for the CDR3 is TGTGCCACCAGCGGGAGTGGGTACGAGCAGTACTTC.

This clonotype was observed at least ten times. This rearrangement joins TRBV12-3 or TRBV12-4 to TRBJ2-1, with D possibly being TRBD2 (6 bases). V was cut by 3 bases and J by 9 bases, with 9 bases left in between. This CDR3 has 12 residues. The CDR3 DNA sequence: TGTGCCAGCAGTTTCGGGGGAGTTGAGCAGTTCTTC. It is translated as CASSFGGVEQFF.

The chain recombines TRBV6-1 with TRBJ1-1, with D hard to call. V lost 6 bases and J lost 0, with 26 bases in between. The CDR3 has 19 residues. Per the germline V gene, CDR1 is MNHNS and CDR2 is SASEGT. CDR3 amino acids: CASRPTPRTDGFMNTEAFF. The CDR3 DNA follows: TGTGCCAGCAGGCCCACGCCCCGGACGGATGGATTCATGAACACTGAAGCTTTCTTT.

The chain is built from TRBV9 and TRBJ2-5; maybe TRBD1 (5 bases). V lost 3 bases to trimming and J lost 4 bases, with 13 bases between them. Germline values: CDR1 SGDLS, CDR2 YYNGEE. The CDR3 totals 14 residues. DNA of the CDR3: TGTGCCAGCAGCGACAGGACCTTAGGAGAGACCCAGTACTTC. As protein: CASSDRTLGETQYF.

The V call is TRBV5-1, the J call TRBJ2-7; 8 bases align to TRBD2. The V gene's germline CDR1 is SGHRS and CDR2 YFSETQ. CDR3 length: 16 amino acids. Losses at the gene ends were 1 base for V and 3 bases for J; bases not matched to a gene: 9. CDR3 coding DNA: TGCGCCAGCAGCTTGCCGGATAGCGGGAATCGCTACGAGCAGTACTTC. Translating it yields CASSLPDSGNRYEQYF.

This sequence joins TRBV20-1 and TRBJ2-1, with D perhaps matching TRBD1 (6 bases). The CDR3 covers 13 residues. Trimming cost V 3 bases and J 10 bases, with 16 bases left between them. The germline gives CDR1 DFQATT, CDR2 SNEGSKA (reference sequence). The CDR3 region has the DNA TGCAGTGCTAGGGTTTTAGGGGGTCAGGAGCAGTTCTTC. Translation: CSARVLGGQEQFF.